The rows below give T cell receptor beta chains drawn from one sample of a study of shared clonotypes between healthy human individuals. Profiled with immunoSEQ multiplex PCR; TCRdb holds only in-frame clones, not every one. The sample contains 2.3 million or so clones, approximately 95% of which appear only once. The sequenced material came from naive CD4+ T cells from PBMCs. Source of these receptors: a man younger than 30 in good health. Some clones in this sample may be carry-over from other donors' samples. Each CDR3 is given with its conserved first and last residue. Each record gives: V gene, CDR3 protein.

V gene: TRBV5-1
CDR3 protein: CASSIGSDPYNEQFF

V gene: TRBV5-1
CDR3 protein: CASSSIREHTYEQYF

V gene: TRBV7-2
CDR3 protein: CASSLAGSSSYNEQFF

V gene: TRBV28
CDR3 protein: CASSSPRLAGAEQYF

V gene: TRBV27
CDR3 protein: CASSLSSWQPQHF

V gene: TRBV5-1
CDR3 protein: CASSQGTGGNTIYF

V gene: TRBV5-4
CDR3 protein: CASSPRMEPQYF

V gene: TRBV5-1
CDR3 protein: CASSLVDTTYEQYF

V gene: TRBV5-1
CDR3 protein: CASKGTGVGYTF

V gene: TRBV5-1
CDR3 protein: CASSSGGGANVLTF

V gene: TRBV19
CDR3 protein: CASSRGGAGEQYF

V gene: TRBV7-8
CDR3 protein: CASSLPARDRGTGELFF

V gene: TRBV6-5
CDR3 protein: CASRDGGRGGEKLFF

V gene: TRBV28
CDR3 protein: CASSFPVGEQYF

V gene: TRBV2
CDR3 protein: CASSAPPGLAGSGGELFF

V gene: TRBV9
CDR3 protein: CASSVLSLAGGFGTDTQYF

V gene: TRBV7-9
CDR3 protein: CASSLGTSPSFTF

V gene: TRBV6-5
CDR3 protein: CASRGRTRSYNEQFF

V gene: TRBV18
CDR3 protein: CASSPGNGELFF

V gene: TRBV18
CDR3 protein: CASSRRGQRENTEAFF

V gene: TRBV5-1
CDR3 protein: CASSFRSDLNTEAFF

V gene: TRBV7-3
CDR3 protein: CASSSQGAPRYGYTF

V gene: TRBV28
CDR3 protein: CASSESLSGRVSSYEQYF

V gene: TRBV10-3
CDR3 protein: CAIKEYSTIYF

V gene: TRBV10-3
CDR3 protein: CAISESLPSYNEQFF

V gene: TRBV5-1
CDR3 protein: CASSQSLAGALSYNEQFF

V gene: TRBV4-3
CDR3 protein: CASSQDKGPKLSYEQYF

V gene: TRBV30
CDR3 protein: CAVDKGDPVVTYNSPLHF

V gene: TRBV29-1
CDR3 protein: CSVRKSWGTEAFF

V gene: TRBV15
CDR3 protein: CATSSPLWNTNEKLFF

V gene: TRBV7-9
CDR3 protein: CASSLDIHSGNTIYF

V gene: TRBV25-1
CDR3 protein: CASSKIRGRGYEQYF

V gene: TRBV5-1
CDR3 protein: CASSFRLAGVNEQFF

V gene: TRBV5-1
CDR3 protein: CASRGPRDRGTNEKLFF

V gene: TRBV5-1
CDR3 protein: CASSLDSGSYNEQFF

V gene: TRBV2
CDR3 protein: CASSAEGAGSYEQYF

V gene: TRBV15
CDR3 protein: CAAPPGTGQGYSLYEQYF

V gene: TRBV28
CDR3 protein: CASSLAAGVYNEQFF

V gene: TRBV29-1
CDR3 protein: CSVTPQGTNYGYTF

V gene: TRBV7-9
CDR3 protein: CASSPPARGGYTF

V gene: TRBV9
CDR3 protein: CASSALAGVGTDTQYF

V gene: TRBV27
CDR3 protein: CASSLSRLAGHNEQFF